Below are 21 T cell receptor beta chains sequenced from a single sample in a study of T cell responses to AZD1222 COVID-19 vaccine. Libraries were prepared by immunoSEQ multiplex PCR; TCRdb keeps only in-frame clonotypes and omits some of them. In the table there are 130,000 or so clones, roughly 89% of which are singletons. The sequencing used peripheral blood, collected on day 0 of MenACWY control vaccination. Source of these receptors: an adult in good health.

This clone has only one observation. This chain links TRBV9 with TRBJ1-5; D not resolved. CDR1 is SGDLS, CDR2 YYNGEE, per germline. The CDR3 is 15 amino acids. The V end was cut by 0 bases, the J end by 0 bases, with 7 bases between. CDR3 sequence reads: CASSVDPDSNQPQHF. DNA for the CDR3: TGTGCCAGCAGCGTAGATCCGGATAGCAATCAGCCCCAGCATTTT.

This clone was found a few times. CDR3 amino acids: CASSIPHSGMHEQYF. The CDR3, as DNA: TGTGCCAGTAGTATACCCCATAGCGGGATGCACGAGCAGTACTTC. The rearrangement joins TRBV19 to TRBJ2-7; the match to TRBD2 covers 8 bases. Germline V gene sequence: CDR1 LNHDA, CDR2 SQIVND (reference sequence). This CDR3 spans 15 amino acids. Trimming took 2 bases from V and 5 from J; bases not matched to a gene: 8.

The chain couples TRBV19 to TRBJ1-2, with 7 bases lining up with TRBD1. The CDR3 spans 16 residues. Germline-derived CDR1 and CDR2 are LNHDA and SQIVND (reference sequence). Trimming at V came to 4 bases and at J to 0 bases, leaving 8 bases not matched to a gene. CDR3 in amino acids: CASSNRGGGPNYGYTF. Written as DNA, the CDR3 is TGTGCCAGTAGTAACAGGGGTGGGGGACCTAACTATGGCTACACCTTC.

About this clone itself: A read error may account for a junction end that differs from germline. The chain recombines TRBV10-1 with TRBJ2-3; 10 nucleotides align to TRBD1. This CDR3 spans 11 amino acids. Germline CDR1 reads WNHNN; CDR2 reads SYGVQD (reference sequence). In nucleotides, the CDR3 is TGCGCCAGCAGTGAGTTGACAGGGGGCTTCTTT. It yields the protein CASSELTGGFF.

The CDR3 region has the DNA TGTGCCAGCAGCCTCAACCCCGGGACAGCGGATACGCAGTATTTT. Translated, it gives CASSLNPGTADTQYF. The chain has TRBV5-4 and TRBJ2-3, with 7 bases matching TRBD1. The trim removed 4 bases at V and 6 bases at J, leaving 11 bases unmatched. This CDR3 has 15 residues. Germline V gene sequence: CDR1 SGHNT, CDR2 YYREEE (reference sequence).

In DNA, the CDR3 is TGTGCCACCAGTGATTCGGAGGGATGGAACAATGAGCAGTTCTTC. Translated, it gives CATSDSEGWNNEQFF. V is TRBV24-1 and J is TRBJ2-1, with D possibly TRBD2 on 6 matching bases. CDR3 length equals 15 residues. V gave up 2 bases and J gave up 5 bases, with 12 bases separating them. The germline gives CDR1 KGHDR, CDR2 SFDVKD.

The genes are TRBV7-2 and TRBJ2-5; 11 bases are a match to TRBD2. The germline V gene has CDR1 SGHTA and CDR2 FQGNSA. V lost 5 bases and J lost 5; bases outside the gene matches: 4. This CDR3 region has 14 residues. The CDR3 spells CASSQGLAEETQYF. The CDR3 DNA reads as TGTGCCAGCAGCCAGGGACTAGCGGAGGAGACCCAGTACTTC.

V is TRBV11-3 and J is TRBJ2-7; D is ambiguous. Germline assignment: CDR1 SGHNT and CDR2 YENEEA. V was shortened by 0 bases and J by 7 bases, with 10 bases between the two germline ends. The CDR3 is 13 residues long. Written as DNA, the CDR3 is TGTGCCAGCAGCTTAGAATACAACTGGGAGCAGTACTTC. Translation: CASSLEYNWEQYF.

This chain links TRBV3-1 (or the pseudogene TRBV3-2) with TRBJ1-2, with 11 bases lining up with TRBD1. The CDR3 is 16 amino acids. V trimming: 4 bases; J trimming: 5 bases; junction bases outside the gene matches: 9. Germline-derived CDR1 and CDR2 are LGHDT and YNNKEL (reference sequence). CDR3: CASSPPDRGLFYGYTF. The CDR3 DNA reads as TGTGCCAGCAGCCCGCCGGACAGGGGGCTGTTTTATGGCTACACCTTC.

The chain carries TRBV7-9 and TRBJ1-1; D is undetermined. There are 14 residues in the CDR3. Germline assignment: CDR1 SEHNR and CDR2 FQNEAQ (reference sequence). With 2 bases removed from V and 4 bases from J, the gap between germline ends came to 11 bases. The CDR3 nucleotides read TGTGCCAGCAGCTTATCCCACTTGGGCACTGAAGCTTTCTTT. It is translated as CASSLSHLGTEAFF.

V is TRBV9 and J is TRBJ1-1; tentative D call: TRBD1 (6 bases). CDR1 and CDR2 from the germline V gene are SGDLS and YYNGEE. There are 14 residues in the CDR3. The V end was cut by 0 bases, the J end by 2 bases, with 8 bases between. CDR3 residues: CASSVVGQNTEAFF. CDR3 in DNA: TGTGCCAGCAGCGTAGTGGGACAAAACACTGAAGCTTTCTTT.

This clone is a singleton in its sample. The chain joins TRBV27 to TRBJ2-6; a weak D match, TRBD1 (5 bases). The length of the CDR3 is 15 residues. Germline V gene lookup returns CDR1 MNHEY and CDR2 SMNVEV (reference sequence). Trimming removed 2 bases at V and 1 base at J, with 6 bases between. CDR3 region: CASSLQGSGANVLTF. DNA for the CDR3: TGTGCCAGCAGTTTACAGGGATCTGGGGCCAACGTCCTGACTTTC.

The sample holds one count of this clone. The chain carries TRBV30 and TRBJ1-4; D not resolved. Germline values: CDR1 GTSNPN, CDR2 SVGIG (reference sequence). V gave up 3 bases and J gave up 4 bases, with 9 bases separating them. The CDR3 totals 13 residues. CDR3 sequence: CAWSSTGNEKLFF. DNA of the CDR3: TGTGCCTGGAGCTCGACTGGTAATGAAAAACTGTTTTTT.

The DNA for the CDR3 is TGTGCCAGCAGCCTTGAGAAGACAGCCTTCTATGGCTACACCTTC. Translating gives CASSLEKTAFYGYTF. The chain carries TRBV5-8 and TRBJ1-2; D is perhaps TRBD1 (5 bases). CDR1 and CDR2 (germline): SGHTS, YDEGEE. Trimming stripped 4 bases from V and 4 bases from J, with 17 bases between. This CDR3 spans 15 amino acids.

The chain is built from TRBV11-2 and TRBJ1-2, with TRBD1 identical over 11 bases. Per the germline V gene, CDR1 is SGHAT and CDR2 is FQNNGV. The length of the CDR3 is 16 residues. The junction had 5 bases not matched to a gene; V was cut back by 1 base and J by 4 bases. CDR3 sequence reads: CASSLVGTGGLYGYTF. The CDR3 region has the DNA TGTGCCAGCAGCTTAGTAGGGACAGGGGGTCTCTATGGCTACACCTTC.

The chain joins TRBV5-5 to TRBJ1-2; D may be TRBD1 (5 bases). In germline, CDR1 is SGHKS, CDR2 YYEKEE (reference sequence). The V gene lost 2 bases and the J gene lost 2 bases, with 10 bases spanning the gap. The CDR3 sequence is 14 residues long. CDR3 nucleotide sequence: TGTGCCAGCAGCTTTGATGCAGGGAACTATGGCTACACCTTC. It is translated as CASSFDAGNYGYTF.

This chain uses TRBV5-5 with TRBJ2-7, with unresolved D. V lost 0 bases and J 0 bases, leaving 10 bases between the germline ends. CDR3 length: 15 residues. Germline V gene sequence: CDR1 SGHKS, CDR2 YYEKEE (reference sequence). Here the CDR3 reads CASSLAWTASYEQYF. CDR3 sequence (DNA): TGTGCCAGCAGCTTGGCCTGGACGGCCTCCTACGAGCAGTACTTC.

This chain uses TRBV7-2 with TRBJ2-5, with 14 bases matching TRBD2. Germline values: CDR1 SGHTA, CDR2 FQGNSA. The V and J ends lost 5 bases and 5 bases, in that order; junction bases with no gene match: 13. The CDR3 has 18 amino acids. CDR3 loop: CASSLDRTSGRFSETQYF. The DNA for the CDR3 is TGTGCCAGCAGCCTAGATAGGACTAGCGGGAGGTTTTCGGAGACCCAGTACTTC.

This clone occurred a few times. The rearrangement joins TRBV5-1 to TRBJ1-2, with D hard to call. Germline V gene data show CDR1 as SGHRS and CDR2 as YFSETQ. The CDR3 is 14 amino acids. Trimming took 0 bases from V and 0 from J, leaving 6 bases between them. CDR3 region: CASSLDTANYGYTF. For the CDR3, the DNA is TGCGCCAGCAGCTTGGACACAGCTAACTATGGCTACACCTTC. The full variable domain, in which reference TRBV5-1 and TRBJ1-2 provide the parts outside the CDR3, is KAGVTQTPRYLIKTRGQQVTLSCSPISGHRSVSWYQQTPGQGLQFLFEYFSETQRNKGNFPGRFSGRQFSNSRSEMNVSTLELGDSALYLCASSLDTANYGYTFGSGTRLTVV.

The count of this clone is one. The CDR3 region is CASRELAGISGANVLTF. DNA of the CDR3: TGTGCCAGCAGGGAGCTAGCGGGTATCTCTGGGGCCAACGTCCTGACTTTC. V usage is TRBV27 and J usage is TRBJ2-6; 8 nucleotides align to TRBD2. The V gene end was trimmed by 6 bases and the J gene end by 0 bases; junction bases not matched to a gene: 7. The CDR3 has 17 residues. Germline lookup yields CDR1 MNHEY and CDR2 SMNVEV (reference sequence).

V usage is TRBV19 and J usage is TRBJ2-7; D ambiguous. The V gene's germline CDR1 is LNHDA and CDR2 SQIVND (reference sequence). The V end was cut by 7 bases, the J end by 6 bases, with 16 bases between. CDR3 length: 13 amino acids. This chain's CDR3 is CASTTTRQAEQYF. CDR3 DNA: TGTGCCAGTACCACGACCCGGCAGGCCGAGCAGTACTTC.